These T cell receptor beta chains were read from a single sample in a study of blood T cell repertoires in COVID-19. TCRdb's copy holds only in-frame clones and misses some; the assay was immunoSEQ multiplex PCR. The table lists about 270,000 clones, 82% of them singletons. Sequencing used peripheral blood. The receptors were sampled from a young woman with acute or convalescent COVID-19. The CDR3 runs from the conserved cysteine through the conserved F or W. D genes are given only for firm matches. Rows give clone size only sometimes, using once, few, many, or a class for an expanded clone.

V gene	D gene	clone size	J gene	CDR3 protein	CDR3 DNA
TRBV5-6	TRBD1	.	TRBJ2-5	CASSLYRGRGETQYF	TGTGCCAGCAGCTTGTACAGGGGGCGTGGGGAGACCCAGTACTTC
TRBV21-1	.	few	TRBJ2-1	CASSTLISVSYNEQFF	TGTGCCAGCAGCACCTTAATTAGCGTTTCCTACAATGAGCAGTTCTTC
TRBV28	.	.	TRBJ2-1	CASSLWLAREQFF	TGTGCCAGCAGTTTATGGCTAGCTCGGGAGCAGTTCTTC
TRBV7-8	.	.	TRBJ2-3	CASRGRDISQYF	TGTGCCAGCAGGGGTAGGGACATATCGCAGTATTTT
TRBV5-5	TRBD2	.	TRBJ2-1	CASSLDGGGYNEQFF	TGTGCCAGCAGCTTGGACGGCGGGGGATACAATGAGCAGTTCTTC
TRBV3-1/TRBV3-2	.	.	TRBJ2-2	CASSQEGWGLGSTGELFF	TGTGCCAGCAGCCAAGAGGGATGGGGACTGGGTTCCACCGGGGAGCTGTTTTTT
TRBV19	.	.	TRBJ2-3	CASSIQGPGSTDTQYF	TGTGCCAGTAGTATCCAGGGGCCAGGGAGCACAGATACGCAGTATTTT
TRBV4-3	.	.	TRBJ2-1	CASSQWGGTQGDEQFF	TGCGCCAGCAGCCAATGGGGCGGGACGCAGGGCGATGAGCAGTTCTTC
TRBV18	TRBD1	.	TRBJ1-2	CASSPGQGKNYGYTF	TGTGCCAGCTCACCCGGACAGGGAAAGAACTATGGCTACACCTTC
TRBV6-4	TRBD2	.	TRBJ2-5	CASSDQAGGGETQYF	TGTGCCAGCAGTGATCAAGCGGGAGGCGGAGAGACCCAGTACTTC
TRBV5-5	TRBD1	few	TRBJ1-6	CASSLVEGASYNSPLHF	TGTGCCAGCAGCTTGGTGGAGGGGGCGTCCTATAATTCACCCCTCCACTTT
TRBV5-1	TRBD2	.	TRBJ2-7	CASSLTTDSSSGAYEQYF	TGCGCCAGCAGCCTGACTACTGACTCCTCTAGCGGTGCCTACGAGCAGTACTTC
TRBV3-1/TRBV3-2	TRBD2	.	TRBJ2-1	CASSQLAGGGGSYNEQFF	TGTGCCAGCAGCCAACTGGCGGGAGGCGGGGGCTCCTACAATGAGCAGTTCTTC
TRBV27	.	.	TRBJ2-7	CASSSLRGEQYF	TGTGCCAGCAGTTCCCTCCGGGGCGAGCAGTACTTC
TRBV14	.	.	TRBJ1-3	CASSPLPAGNTIYF	TGTGCCAGCAGCCCCCTTCCCGCTGGAAACACCATATATTTT
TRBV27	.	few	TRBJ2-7	CASSLRPPERTAVPAEQYF	TGTGCCAGCAGCTTACGACCACCTGAGAGGACAGCGGTTCCAGCCGAGCAGTACTTC
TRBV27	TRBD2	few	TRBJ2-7	CASSQASGSSYEQYF	TGTGCCAGCAGCCAGGCTAGCGGGAGTTCCTACGAGCAGTACTTC
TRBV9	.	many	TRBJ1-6	CASSVNYGSPLHF	TGTGCCAGCAGCGTAAACTATGGTTCACCCCTCCACTTT
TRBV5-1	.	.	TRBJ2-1	CASSPNHGNEQFF	TGCGCCAGCAGCCCTAACCACGGCAATGAGCAGTTCTTC
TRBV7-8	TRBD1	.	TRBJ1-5	CASSSWDREYNQPQHF	TGTGCCAGCAGCTCATGGGACAGGGAGTATAATCAGCCCCAGCATTTT
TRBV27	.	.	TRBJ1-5	CASSSYTGNQPQHF	TGTGCCAGCAGCTCCTATACGGGGAATCAGCCCCAGCATTTT
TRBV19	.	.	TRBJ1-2	CASSIDAGGSYGYTF	TGTGCCAGTAGTATAGACGCCGGAGGGAGCTATGGCTACACCTTC
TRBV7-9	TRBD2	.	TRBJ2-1	CASSLSGRAGNEQFF	TGTGCCAGCAGCCTTTCCGGGAGGGCCGGTAATGAGCAGTTCTTC
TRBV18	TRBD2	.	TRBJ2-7	CASSPGLAGDEQYF	TGTGCCAGCTCACCGGGACTAGCGGGAGACGAGCAGTACTTC
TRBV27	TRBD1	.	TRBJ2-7	CASSLGQGPYEQYF	TGTGCCAGCAGTTTAGGACAGGGCCCCTACGAGCAGTACTTC
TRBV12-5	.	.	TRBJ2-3	CASGLPPTSDTQYF	TGTGCTAGTGGTTTGCCCCCTACTTCAGATACGCAGTATTTT
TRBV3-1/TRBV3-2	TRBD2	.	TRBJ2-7	CASSQSERVHPSGSYEQYF	TGTGCCAGCAGCCAATCCGAGAGAGTCCATCCTAGCGGGAGCTACGAGCAGTACTTC
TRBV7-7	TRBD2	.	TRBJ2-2	CASSLGAAGGTGELFF	TGTGCTAGCAGCTTAGGAGCAGCGGGGGGCACCGGGGAGCTGTTTTTT
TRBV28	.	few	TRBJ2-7	CASSPQGGLDEQYF	TGTGCCAGCAGTCCCCAGGGGGGCTTGGACGAGCAGTACTTC
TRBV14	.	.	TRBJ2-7	CASSITRGEQYF	TGTGCCAGCAGCATCACTAGAGGCGAGCAGTACTTC
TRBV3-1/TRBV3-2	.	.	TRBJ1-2	CASSPADRDYGYTF	TGTGCCAGCAGCCCAGCGGACAGAGACTATGGCTACACCTTC
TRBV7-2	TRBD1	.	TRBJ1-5	CASSISTGGLQPQHF	TGTGCCAGCAGCATTTCTACAGGGGGCTTGCAGCCCCAGCATTTT
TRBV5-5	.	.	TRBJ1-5	CASSGEALGPQHF	TGTGCCAGCAGCGGCGAGGCTCTCGGGCCCCAGCATTTT
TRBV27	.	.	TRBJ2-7	CASSLYLSVHGYEQYF	TGTGCCAGCAGTTTATATCTGTCGGTTCATGGCTACGAGCAGTACTTC
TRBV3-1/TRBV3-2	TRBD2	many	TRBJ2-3	CASSPAATSGNTDTQYF	TGTGCCAGCAGCCCAGCCGCGACTAGCGGTAACACAGATACGCAGTATTTT
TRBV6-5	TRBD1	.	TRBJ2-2	CASSTRQGVGGELFF	TGTGCCAGCAGTACCCGACAGGGGGTAGGGGGGGAGCTGTTTTTT
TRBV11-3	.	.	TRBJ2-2	CASSQPSGTGELFF	TGTGCCAGCAGCCAACCGTCAGGGACCGGGGAGCTGTTTTTT
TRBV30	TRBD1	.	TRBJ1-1	CAWRLGWGQGNTEAFF	TGTGCCTGGAGGCTTGGGTGGGGACAGGGGAACACTGAAGCTTTCTTT
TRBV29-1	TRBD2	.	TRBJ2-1	CSVEGLTRASGRRNEQFF	TGCAGCGTTGAAGGCCTCACTAGGGCTAGCGGGAGGCGCAATGAGCAGTTCTTC
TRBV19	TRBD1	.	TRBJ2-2	CASSSPPGQVHTGELFF	TGTGCCAGTAGCAGCCCCCCGGGACAGGTTCACACCGGGGAGCTGTTTTTT
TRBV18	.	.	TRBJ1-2	CASSPQAEAHGYTF	TGTGCCAGCTCACCACAAGCAGAGGCTCATGGCTACACCTTC
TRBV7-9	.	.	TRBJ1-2	CASSLDSNYGYTF	TGTGCCAGCAGCTTAGACAGCAACTATGGCTACACCTTC
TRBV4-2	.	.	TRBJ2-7	CASSPHIYQGRAYEQYF	TGTGCCAGCAGCCCCCACATTTATCAGGGTCGAGCCTACGAGCAGTACTTC
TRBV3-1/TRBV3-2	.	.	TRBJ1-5	CASSQVYPEVQPQHF	TGTGCCAGCAGCCAAGTTTACCCGGAGGTTCAGCCCCAGCATTTT
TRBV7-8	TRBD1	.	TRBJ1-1	CASSLDRGGTEAFF	TGTGCCAGCAGCTTAGACAGGGGGGGTACTGAAGCTTTCTTT
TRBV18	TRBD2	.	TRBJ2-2	CASSPSGRNTGELFF	TGTGCCAGCTCACCGAGCGGGAGGAACACCGGGGAGCTGTTTTTT
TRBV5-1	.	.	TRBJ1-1	CASSLIAGIKNTEAFF	TGCGCCAGCAGCTTGATCGCAGGCATCAAGAACACTGAAGCTTTCTTT
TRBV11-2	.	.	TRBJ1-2	CASRSLRVMEYGYTF	TGTGCCAGCAGATCCCTGCGGGTCATGGAATATGGCTACACCTTC
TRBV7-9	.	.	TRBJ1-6	CASSLGGGVGSPLHF	TGTGCCAGCAGCTTAGGAGGAGGGGTGGGTTCACCCCTCCACTTT
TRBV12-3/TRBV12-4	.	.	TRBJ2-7	CASSLEQGYEQYF	TGTGCCAGCAGTTTAGAACAGGGCTACGAGCAGTACTTC
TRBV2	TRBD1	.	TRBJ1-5	CASGGQKFSYSNQPQHF	TGTGCCAGCGGGGGACAGAAGTTCTCCTATAGCAATCAGCCCCAGCATTTT
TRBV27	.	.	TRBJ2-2	CASSVAAGFAGELFF	TGTGCCAGCAGTGTCGCCGCGGGATTTGCCGGGGAGCTGTTTTTT
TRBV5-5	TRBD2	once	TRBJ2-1	CASSLTSGTYNEQFF	TGTGCCAGCAGCTTGACTAGCGGGACCTACAATGAGCAGTTCTTC
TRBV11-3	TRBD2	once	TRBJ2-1	CASSPGGGLAHNEQFF	TGTGCCAGCAGCCCCGGTGGCGGACTAGCGCATAATGAGCAGTTCTTC
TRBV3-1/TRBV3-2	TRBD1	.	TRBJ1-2	CASSQGRPTGDGYTF	TGTGCCAGCAGCCAAGGCAGGCCGACAGGGGATGGCTACACCTTC
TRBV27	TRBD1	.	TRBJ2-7	CASSFSGTDEQYF	TGTGCCAGCAGTTTCTCTGGGACAGACGAGCAGTACTTC
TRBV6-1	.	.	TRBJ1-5	CASSDSNSNQPQHF	TGTGCCAGCAGTGATTCAAATAGCAATCAGCCCCAGCATTTT
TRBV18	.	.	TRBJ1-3	CASSPDSSLTGNTIYF	TGTGCCAGCTCACCGGACAGTTCTTTAACTGGAAACACCATATATTTT
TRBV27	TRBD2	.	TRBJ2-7	CASSPWGGFYEQYF	TGTGCCAGCAGTCCCTGGGGGGGATTCTACGAGCAGTACTTC